The 12 T cell receptor beta chains listed next were all sequenced from one sample in a study of OX40 agonist ivuxolimab in advanced cancers. The library relied on the immunoSEQ multiplex PCR assay. This is the immuneACCESS table as TCRdb keeps it, with only in-frame sequences that have V and J called. A part of the clones is gone; compared with another copy, unresolved V genes explain less than half, and the rest is unexplained. The sample profile shows some 58,000 clones; roughly 80% of them were found once. Approximately 1.9% of the sample comes from the top ten. This sample comprised CD4+ or CD8+ T cells sorted from blood, obtained in a trial of the OX40 agonist ivuxolimab. Every receptor here comes from an adult with an advanced solid tumor such as melanoma, head and neck, liver or kidney cancer.

V gene TRBV18 combines with J gene TRBJ1-1, with a possible D match to TRBD1 (6 bases). The germline V and J ends were trimmed by 1 base and 5 bases, with 23 bases remaining between them. This CDR3 region has 18 residues. In germline, CDR1 is KGHSH, CDR2 LQKENI. The CDR3 DNA reads as TGTGCCAGCTCACCACTTGGGGGGCGGTTTTCTGGGGTGACTGAAGCTTTCTTT. It yields the protein CASSPLGGRFSGVTEAFF.

The V gene is TRBV18, the J gene TRBJ2-3; unclear D gene. CDR3 length: 14 residues. Trimming removed 3 bases from V and 0 bases from J, with 7 bases in between. Germline V gene data show CDR1 as KGHSH and CDR2 as LQKENI. The CDR3 region has the DNA TGTGCCAGCTCACCCCTGGACAGCACAGATACGCAGTATTTT. It encodes CASSPLDSTDTQYF.

The chain uses TRBV19 and TRBJ1-2; 9 nucleotides align to TRBD1. V lost 7 bases and J lost 3; bases outside the gene matches: 12. Germline CDR1 reads LNHDA; CDR2 reads SQIVND (reference sequence). The CDR3 loop spans 16 amino acids. The CDR3 sequence is CASTPRTGEVDYGYTF. As DNA, the CDR3 is TGTGCCAGTACTCCGAGGACAGGGGAGGTGGACTATGGCTACACCTTC.

The chain recombines TRBV19 with TRBJ1-1; perhaps TRBD1 as D (5 bases). The V gene lost 0 bases and the J gene lost 2 bases, with 16 bases spanning the gap. Germline V lookup: CDR1 LNHDA, CDR2 SQIVND (reference sequence). The CDR3 spans 17 residues. CDR3: CASSIDPPGAGNTEAFF. The CDR3 DNA sequence: TGTGCCAGTAGTATAGACCCGCCCGGGGCCGGTAACACTGAAGCTTTCTTT.

This clone was found once. V usage is TRBV7-2 and J usage is TRBJ2-5; D might be TRBD1 (6 bases). The V gene's germline CDR1 is SGHTA and CDR2 FQGNSA. V gave up 1 base and J gave up 11 bases, with 17 bases separating them. The CDR3 has 14 amino acids. The CDR3 loop is CASSLEVRGWEQYF. Here the CDR3 DNA reads TGTGCCAGCAGCTTAGAAGTCAGGGGATGGGAGCAGTACTTC.

The V call is TRBV18, the J call TRBJ1-5, with no clear D. Trimming cost V 2 bases and J 4 bases, with 6 bases left between them. Germline V gene data show CDR1 as KGHSH and CDR2 as LQKENI. The CDR3 runs 13 residues. CDR3 sequence (DNA): TGTGCCAGCTCACCATGGGGTAATCAGCCCCAGCATTTT. Amino acid sequence: CASSPWGNQPQHF.

This chain connects TRBV6-1 to TRBJ1-2; a weak D match, TRBD1 (5 bases). The germline gives CDR1 MNHNS, CDR2 SASEGT. Trimming took off 2 bases at V and 4 bases at J, with 11 bases between the two ends. CDR3 length: 14 residues. The CDR3 spells CASSELRGLYGYTF. CDR3 sequence (DNA): TGTGCCAGCAGTGAACTTAGGGGACTCTATGGCTACACCTTC.

V and J are TRBV5-1 and TRBJ2-5, with D unresolved. The V end was cut by 4 bases, the J end by 1 base, with 11 bases between. The CDR3 is 14 amino acids. Germline CDR1 and CDR2: SGHRS and YFSETQ. The CDR3 DNA reads as TGCGCCAGCAGCGACCAACCTGGCCAAGAGACCCAGTACTTC. Protein sequence: CASSDQPGQETQYF.

The sample holds a few counts of this clone. The chain recombines TRBV4-1 with TRBJ1-3; no reliable D call. The CDR3 is 16 amino acids. Germline V lookup: CDR1 MGHRA, CDR2 YSYEKL. V lost 4 bases, J lost 3 bases, and 16 bases lay in between. CDR3 sequence: CASSPNYPRRGNTIYF. DNA of the CDR3: TGCGCCAGCAGCCCGAATTACCCCAGGCGTGGAAACACCATATATTTT.

This sequence joins TRBV19 and TRBJ1-5, with D possibly being TRBD1 (6 bases). Germline loops: CDR1 LNHDA, CDR2 SQIVND (reference sequence). CDR3 size: 17 residues. Trimming stripped 0 bases from V and 1 base from J, with 13 bases between. CDR3 coding DNA: TGTGCCAGTAGTATAGATCTCGGAGGGGGGAGCAATCAGCCCCAGCATTTT. Its protein product is CASSIDLGGGSNQPQHF.

The rearrangement links TRBV5-1 to TRBJ2-7, with 14 bases identical to TRBD2. This CDR3 is built from 15 residues. Per the germline V gene, CDR1 is SGHRS and CDR2 is YFSETQ. J lost 6 bases, V lost 3 bases, and 5 bases had no gene match. Here the CDR3 reads CASSSMGLAGAEQYF. CDR3 bases: TGCGCCAGCAGCTCGATGGGACTAGCGGGAGCCGAGCAGTACTTC.

The genes are TRBV25-1 and TRBJ2-5, with TRBD2 as a possible D gene (6 bases). The V end lost 4 bases, the J end lost 3 bases, and 15 bases lay between the germline ends. This CDR3 has 15 residues. Germline V lookup: CDR1 MGHDK, CDR2 SYGVNS. CDR3 nucleotide sequence: TGTGCCAGCAGTGCGCGTTGGAGGGCGGAAGAGACCCAGTACTTC. Protein: CASSARWRAEETQYF.